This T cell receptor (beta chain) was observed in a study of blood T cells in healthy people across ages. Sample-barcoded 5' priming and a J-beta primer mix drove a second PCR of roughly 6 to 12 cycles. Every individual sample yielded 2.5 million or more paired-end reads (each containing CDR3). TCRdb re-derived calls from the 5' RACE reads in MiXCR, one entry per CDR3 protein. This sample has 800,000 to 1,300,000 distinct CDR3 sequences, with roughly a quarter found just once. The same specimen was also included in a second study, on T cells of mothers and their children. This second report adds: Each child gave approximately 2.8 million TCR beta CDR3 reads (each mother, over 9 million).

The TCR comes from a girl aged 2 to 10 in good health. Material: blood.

The CDR3 here is CASDYQRARGYTF. CDR3 DNA sequence: TGTGCCAGTGACTATCAGAGAGCGCGCGGCTACACCTTC. The V gene is TRBV28, the J gene TRBJ1-2; the D is unclear. The V end lost 9 bases, the J end lost 8 bases, and 19 bases lay between the germline ends. Germline CDR1 is MDHEN and CDR2 is SYDVKM. CDR3 size: 13 residues.